Below, 4 T cell receptor beta chains from the same sample are listed, as sequenced in a study of shared clonotypes between healthy human individuals. The naive CD8 fraction comprised CD45RO-negative cells positively selected for CCR7 and excluded terminally differentiated effector memory CD45RA+ cells. Only in-frame clones appear in the TCRdb table, and some are missing; sequencing was by immunoSEQ multiplex PCR. The table lists more than 500,000 clones, 85% to 95% of them singletons. The sample consisted of naive CD8+ T cells sorted from blood. The receptors originated from a woman aged 30 to 39 in good health.

The gene calls are TRBV11-2 and TRBJ2-7; TRBD1 matches at 9 bases. With V trimmed by 6 bases and J by 6 bases, 12 bases remained unmatched. CDR1 is SGHAT and CDR2 is FQNNGV in the germline V gene. CDR3 size: 15 residues. The CDR3 reads CASRLTGTGKGEQYF. The CDR3 DNA sequence: TGTGCCAGCAGATTAACCGGGACAGGGAAAGGCGAGCAGTACTTC.

The rearrangement joins TRBV7-9 to TRBJ2-1, with 9 bases that match TRBD1. CDR1 and CDR2 from the germline V gene are SEHNR and FQNEAQ (reference sequence). The length of the CDR3 is 15 residues. The J segment lost 5 bases and the V segment lost 4 bases, leaving 6 bases of the junction unmatched. The CDR3 protein is CASSSTGGTDNEQFF. CDR3 bases: TGTGCCAGCAGCTCCACAGGGGGCACTGACAATGAGCAGTTCTTC.

This CDR3 reads CASSLLGPNYEQYF. Written as DNA, the CDR3 is TGTGCCAGCAGCTTATTGGGACCGAACTACGAGCAGTACTTC. The chain links TRBV11-2 to TRBJ2-7, with D perhaps being TRBD1 or TRBD2 (5 bases each). Germline CDR1 reads SGHAT; CDR2 reads FQNNGV. V lost 2 bases and J 3 bases, leaving 11 bases between the germline ends. The CDR3 spans 14 residues.

V and J are TRBV7-8 and TRBJ2-5, with TRBD1 as a possible D gene (5 bases). V lost 1 base, J lost 2 bases, and 11 bases lay in between. The germline gives CDR1 SGHVS, CDR2 FQNEAQ. This CDR3 comprises 15 residues. CDR3 in amino acids: CASSLVGLSQETQYF. The CDR3 DNA reads as TGTGCCAGCAGCTTAGTGGGGCTCTCGCAAGAGACCCAGTACTTC.